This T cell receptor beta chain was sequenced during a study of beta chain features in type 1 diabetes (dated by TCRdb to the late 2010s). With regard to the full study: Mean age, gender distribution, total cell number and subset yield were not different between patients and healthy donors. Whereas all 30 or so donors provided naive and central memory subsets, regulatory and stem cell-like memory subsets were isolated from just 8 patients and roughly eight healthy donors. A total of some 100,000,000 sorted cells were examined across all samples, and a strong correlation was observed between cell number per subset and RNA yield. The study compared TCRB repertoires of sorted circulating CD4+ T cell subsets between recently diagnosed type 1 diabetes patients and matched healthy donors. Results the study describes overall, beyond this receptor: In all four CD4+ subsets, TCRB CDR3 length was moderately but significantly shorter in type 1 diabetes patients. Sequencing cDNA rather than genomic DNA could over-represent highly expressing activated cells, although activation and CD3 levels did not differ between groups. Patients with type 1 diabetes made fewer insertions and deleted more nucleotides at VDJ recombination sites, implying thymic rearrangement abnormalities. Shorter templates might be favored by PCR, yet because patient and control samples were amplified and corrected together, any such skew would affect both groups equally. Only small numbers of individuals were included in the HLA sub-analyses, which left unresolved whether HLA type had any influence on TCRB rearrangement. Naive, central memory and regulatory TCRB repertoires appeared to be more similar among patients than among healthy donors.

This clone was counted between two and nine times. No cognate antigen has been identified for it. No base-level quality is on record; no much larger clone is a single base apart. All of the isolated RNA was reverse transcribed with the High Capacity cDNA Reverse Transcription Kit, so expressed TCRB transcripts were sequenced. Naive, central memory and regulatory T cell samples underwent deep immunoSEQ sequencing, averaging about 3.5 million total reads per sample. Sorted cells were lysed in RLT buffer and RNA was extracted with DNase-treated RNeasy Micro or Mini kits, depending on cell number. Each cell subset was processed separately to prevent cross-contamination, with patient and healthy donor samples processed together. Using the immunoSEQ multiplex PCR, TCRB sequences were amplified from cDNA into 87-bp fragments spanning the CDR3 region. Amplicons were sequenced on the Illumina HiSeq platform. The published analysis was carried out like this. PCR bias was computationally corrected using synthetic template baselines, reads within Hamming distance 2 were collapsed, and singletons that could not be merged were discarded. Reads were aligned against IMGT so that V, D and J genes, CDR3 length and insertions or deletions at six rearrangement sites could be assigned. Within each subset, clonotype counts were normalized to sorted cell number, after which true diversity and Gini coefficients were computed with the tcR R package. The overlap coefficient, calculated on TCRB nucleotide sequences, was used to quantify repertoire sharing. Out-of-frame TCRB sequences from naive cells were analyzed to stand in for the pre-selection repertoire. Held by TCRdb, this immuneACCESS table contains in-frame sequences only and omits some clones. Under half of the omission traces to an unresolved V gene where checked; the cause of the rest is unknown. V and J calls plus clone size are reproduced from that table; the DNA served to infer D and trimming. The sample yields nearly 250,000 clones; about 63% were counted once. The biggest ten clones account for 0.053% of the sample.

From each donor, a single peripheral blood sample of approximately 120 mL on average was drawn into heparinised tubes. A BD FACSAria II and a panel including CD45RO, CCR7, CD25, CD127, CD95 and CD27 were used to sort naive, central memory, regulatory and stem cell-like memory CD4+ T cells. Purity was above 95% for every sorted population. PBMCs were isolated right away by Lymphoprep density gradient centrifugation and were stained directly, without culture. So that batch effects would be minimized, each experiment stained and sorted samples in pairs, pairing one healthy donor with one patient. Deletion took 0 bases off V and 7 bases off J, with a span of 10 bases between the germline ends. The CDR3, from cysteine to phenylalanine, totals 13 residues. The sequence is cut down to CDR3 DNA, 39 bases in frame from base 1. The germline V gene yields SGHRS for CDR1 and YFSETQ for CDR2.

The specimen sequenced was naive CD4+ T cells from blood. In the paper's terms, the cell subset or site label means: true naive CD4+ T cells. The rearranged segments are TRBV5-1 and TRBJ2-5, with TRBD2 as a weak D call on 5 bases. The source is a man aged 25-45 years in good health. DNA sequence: TGCGCCAGCAGCTTGGAGGGTCGGGGGACCCAGTACTTC. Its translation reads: CASSLEGRGTQYF.